This T cell receptor beta chain came from a study of T cells expressing NK-cell markers. Study background: Serological testing identified seven of the eight sequenced donors as HCMV-seropositive and one as seronegative. Study-wide results and limits: Expanded NKG2C+ T cell clones were not confirmed as HCMV-specific.

As the method of synthesis, 5'RACE template switching with UMIs yielded TCR beta cDNA. TCRdb reprocessed the 5' RACE reads and keeps a single row for each CDR3 protein, giving no DNA. The record lists approximately 550,000 distinct CDR3 sequences, of which the ten most abundant hold approximately 3.5%. In the case of this clonotype: What it binds is unknown.

The source of this sequence is a man aged 18 to 29 in good health. Sequenced material: blood T cells: a sorted CD56 or NKG2C T cell subset, CD4+ or CD8+ T cells, or bulk PBMC T cells (not recorded which).

CDR3: CASSLDPAGGRGEQFF. The chain has TRBV7-2 and TRBJ2-1; no DNA is available, so the TRBD2 call from TCRdb remains unchecked. Per the germline V gene, CDR1 is SGHTA and CDR2 is FQGNSA. CDR3 length: 16 amino acids.